The 23 T cell receptor beta chains below were found in one sample sequenced in a study of shared clonotypes between healthy human individuals. TCRdb's table, derived via immunoSEQ multiplex PCR, lists solely in-frame clones and lacks some. Seen here are 950,000 to 1,300,000 clones, about 77% observed once, and the top ten hold about 1.5%. Input material: memory CD4+ T cells sorted from blood. Subset here: CD45RA-negative fraction. The receptors stem from a man aged 18 to 29 in good health.

The V call is TRBV18, the J call TRBJ2-3, with a tentative D call TRBD1 (6 bases). The CDR3 spans 15 residues. V shed 6 bases and J shed 2 bases, with 15 bases lying between them. From germline, CDR1 is KGHSH and CDR2 LQKENI. The CDR3 reads CASSSTGTNTDTQYF. Written as DNA, the CDR3 is TGTGCCAGCTCTTCCACAGGGACGAACACAGATACGCAGTATTTT.

This chain connects TRBV29-1 to TRBJ2-1; D ambiguous. Trimming left V 4 bases short and J 5 bases short, with 9 bases between. Germline assignment: CDR1 SQVTM and CDR2 ANQGSEA. This CDR3 region has 12 residues. DNA for the CDR3: TGCAGCGTTGGACGGGCGGACAATGAGCAGTTCTTC. Amino acid sequence: CSVGRADNEQFF.

About this clone: Other nucleotide sequences from this sample produce the same CDR3. The genes are TRBV5-1 and TRBJ1-1; perhaps TRBD1 as D (5 bases). CDR3 length: 15 amino acids. Trimming pared 0 bases from V and 0 bases from J, leaving 9 bases between. Germline CDR1 is SGHRS and CDR2 is YFSETQ. The CDR3 DNA is TGCGCCAGCAGCTTGGGTACAGGCCTGAACACTGAAGCTTTCTTT. Protein product: CASSLGTGLNTEAFF.

This clone was seen a few times. CDR3 DNA sequence: TGCGCCAGCAGCTTGGGGGGACAGGGTGGATCTGAAGCTTTCTTT. This encodes CASSLGGQGGSEAFF. The rearrangement uses TRBV5-1 and TRBJ1-1; the match to TRBD1 covers 9 bases. The ends lost 0 bases at V and 6 bases at J; junction bases unmatched: 6. The CDR3 has 15 residues. Germline V gives CDR1 SGHRS, CDR2 YFSETQ.

As to this clone: The junction and the germline gene differ at one end; a read error may be behind it. Other nucleotide sequences in the sample specify the same CDR3. The chain uses TRBV30 and TRBJ1-2; D gene unclear. Germline V lookup: CDR1 GTSNPN, CDR2 SVGIG (reference sequence). The CDR3 runs 11 residues. The CDR3 is CAWHADNGYTF. The CDR3, as DNA: TGTGCCTGGCACGCGGATAATGGTTACACCTTC. Full variable domain (missing parts from reference TRBV30 and TRBJ1-2): SQTIHQWPATLVQPVGSPLSLECTVEGTSNPNLYWYRQAAGRGLQLLFYSVGIGQISSEVPQNLSASRPQDRQFILSSKKLLLSDSGFYLCAWHADNGYTFGSGTRLTVV.

The chain has TRBV9 and TRBJ1-4, with a weak D call TRBD1 (5 bases). The V gene's germline CDR1 is SGDLS and CDR2 YYNGEE. The CDR3 sequence is 15 residues long. V was cut by 0 bases and J by 8 bases, with 14 bases left in between. The DNA for the CDR3 is TGTGCCAGCAGCGTAGTCGGAGGGGCCGGGGAAAAACTGTTTTTT. Protein: CASSVVGGAGEKLFF.

The chain couples TRBV14 to TRBJ2-1; D remains unclear. The V end was cut by 4 bases, the J end by 8 bases, with 12 bases between. There are 13 residues in the CDR3. CDR1 SGHDN and CDR2 FVKESK come from the germline V gene. CDR3 bases: TGTGCCAGCAGCCTCCTTCCCTTCCATGAGCAGTTCTTC. Translation: CASSLLPFHEQFF. The full variable domain, in which reference TRBV14 and TRBJ2-1 provide the parts outside the CDR3, is EAGVTQFPSHSVIEKGQTVTLRCDPISGHDNLYWYRRVMGKEIKFLLHFVKESKQDESGMPNNRFLAERTGGTYSTLKVQPAELEDSGVYFCASSLLPFHEQFFGPGTRLTVL.

Only a few counts were recorded for this clone. The V gene is TRBV5-4, the J gene TRBJ2-3; 8 bases fit TRBD1. The J segment lost 4 bases and the V segment lost 4 bases, leaving 5 bases of the junction unmatched. CDR3 length equals 14 residues. Germline V gives CDR1 SGHNT, CDR2 YYREEE (reference sequence). The CDR3 DNA is TGTGCCAGCAGCGACGGACAGGGTCCAGATACGCAGTATTTT. Translating gives CASSDGQGPDTQYF.

The chain uses TRBV6-1 and TRBJ1-2, with TRBD1 matching over 7 bases. Trimming removed 6 bases from V and 3 bases from J; junction bases left unmatched: 7. Germline CDR1 is MNHNS and CDR2 is SASEGT. This CDR3 has 14 amino acids. Here the CDR3 DNA reads TGTGCCAGCAGCCACAGGGGTCCTGACTATGGCTACACCTTC. This gives the protein CASSHRGPDYGYTF.

The chain carries TRBV5-1 and TRBJ2-5, with D perhaps TRBD1 (5 bases). Per the germline V gene, CDR1 is SGHRS and CDR2 is YFSETQ. CDR3 length equals 15 residues. V dropped 0 bases and J dropped 1 base, with 10 bases sitting between them. The CDR3 nucleotides read TGCGCCAGCAGCTTGGGGGGCGGCTTCCAAGAGACCCAGTACTTC. Amino acids: CASSLGGGFQETQYF.

The chain employs TRBV14 and TRBJ2-1, with 9 bases fitting TRBD2. Looked up from germline, CDR1 is SGHDN and CDR2 is FVKESK. The junction had 12 bases not matched to a gene; V was cut back by 0 bases and J by 0 bases. The CDR3 runs 20 residues. The CDR3: CASSQDWALAGTSSYNEQFF. The CDR3 bases are TGTGCCAGCAGCCAAGACTGGGCGCTAGCGGGGACGAGCTCCTACAATGAGCAGTTCTTC.

This chain links TRBV2 with TRBJ2-3, with no clear D. The CDR3 is 16 residues long. Trimming removed 2 bases at V and 4 bases at J, with 16 bases between. Germline lookup yields CDR1 SNHLY and CDR2 FYNNEI. As DNA, the CDR3 is TGTGCCAGCAGTGAATACTACGCCTCCCTGCCAGATACGCAGTATTTT. Amino acid sequence: CASSEYYASLPDTQYF.

V usage is TRBV11-2 and J usage is TRBJ2-7; 12 nucleotides line up with TRBD2. Trimming cost V 5 bases and J 7 bases; bases outside gene matches: 12. This CDR3 comprises 16 residues. In germline, CDR1 is SGHAT, CDR2 FQNNGV. CDR3 nucleotide sequence: TGTGCCAGCAGCCGGCGACTAGCGGGAGTAGTTAGGGAGCAGTACTTC. Translated, it gives CASSRRLAGVVREQYF. The full variable domain, rest sourced from reference TRBV11-2 and TRBJ2-7, is EAGVAQSPRYKIIEKRQSVAFWCNPISGHATLYWYQQILGQGPKLLIQFQNNGVVDDSQLPKDRFSAERLKGVDSTLKIQPAKLEDSAVYLCASSRRLAGVVREQYFGPGTRLTVT.

The CDR3, as DNA: TGTGCCAGCAGCTCGGGGACAGCGAACACTGAAGCTTTCTTT. Translated, it gives CASSSGTANTEAFF. The chain employs TRBV28 and TRBJ1-1; 7 nucleotides agree with TRBD1. Unmatched junction bases numbered 5, after V lost 6 bases and J lost 1 base. The germline V gene has CDR1 MDHEN and CDR2 SYDVKM. CDR3 size: 14 residues.

Remarks on this clone: Only one base separates this from a far larger clonotype, so it likely reflects a read error. The J gene is TRBJ1-2, the V gene TRBV28, with 7 bases lining up with TRBD1. This CDR3 spans 15 amino acids. Germline values: CDR1 MDHEN, CDR2 SYDVKM. The CDR3 protein is CASRPTTGDGYGHTF. CDR3 bases: TGTGCCAGCAGACCAACCACAGGGGATGGCTATGGCCACACCTTC.

The rearrangement links TRBV6-5 to TRBJ1-1, with unresolved D. Deletions cut 4 bases from V and 5 bases from J, with 11 bases between. Germline CDR1 is MNHEY and CDR2 is SVGAGI. This CDR3 comprises 13 residues. CDR3 protein: CASSSRVGTEAFF. The DNA for the CDR3 is TGTGCCAGCAGTTCAAGGGTGGGTACTGAAGCTTTCTTT.

This clone occurred a few times. CDR3 residues: CASSGVGGEEQYF. CDR3 in DNA: TGTGCCAGCAGCGGCGTAGGGGGGGAAGAGCAGTACTTC. The chain has TRBV9 and TRBJ2-7, with a possible D match to TRBD2 (7 bases). This CDR3 contains 13 residues. Germline CDR1 and CDR2: SGDLS and YYNGEE. V was shortened by 3 bases and J by 7 bases, with 14 bases between the two germline ends.

The chain combines TRBV7-2 with TRBJ2-7; 12 bases are shared with TRBD2. This CDR3 is 18 amino acids long. V shed 4 bases, J shed 6 bases, and the junction held 16 bases outside the gene matches. The V gene's germline CDR1 is SGHTA and CDR2 FQGNSA. The chain's CDR3 is CASSSRGRLAGDSVEQYF. The CDR3 DNA is TGTGCCAGCAGCTCGAGGGGCCGACTAGCGGGAGATTCAGTCGAGCAGTACTTC.

J is TRBJ2-4 and V is TRBV18; TRBD1 agrees at 7 bases. Germline lookup yields CDR1 KGHSH and CDR2 LQKENI. V was pared by 6 bases and J by 3 bases, with 2 bases of the junction left unmatched. The CDR3 consists of 13 residues. CDR3 amino acids: CASSGDSKNIQYF. DNA of the CDR3: TGTGCCAGCTCTGGGGACAGCAAAAACATTCAGTACTTC.

This clone is a singleton in its sample. The chain joins TRBV13 to TRBJ2-5; 8 positions match TRBD2. Looked up from germline, CDR1 is PRHDT and CDR2 is FYEKMQ (reference sequence). CDR3 length: 16 residues. The ends lost 2 bases at V and 4 bases at J; junction bases unmatched: 9. The CDR3 protein is CASSLSRIGGGETQYF. CDR3 coding DNA: TGTGCCAGCAGCTTAAGTCGCATCGGGGGGGGAGAGACCCAGTACTTC.

This chain links TRBV19 with TRBJ2-1, with TRBD2 identical over 9 bases. After removal of 4 bases from V and 0 bases from J, the junction contained 7 bases not matched to a gene. This CDR3 comprises 17 residues. From germline, CDR1 is LNHDA and CDR2 SQIVND (reference sequence). This CDR3 reads CASSKSLAGLSYNEQFF. The CDR3 nucleotides read TGTGCCAGTAGTAAGTCCCTAGCGGGACTCTCCTACAATGAGCAGTTCTTC.

The chain uses TRBV11-2 and TRBJ2-7, with no clear D. V was clipped by 4 bases and J by 2 bases, with 12 bases between them. CDR3 length equals 14 residues. Germline V gene lookup returns CDR1 SGHAT and CDR2 FQNNGV. CDR3 DNA: TGTGCCAGCAGCTCCATGCTCACACCCTACGAGCAGTACTTC. Amino acid sequence: CASSSMLTPYEQYF.

CDR3 loop: CASSLWELHNEQFF. CDR3 sequence (DNA): TGTGCCAGCAGTTTATGGGAGCTCCACAATGAGCAGTTCTTC. The chain has TRBV28 and TRBJ2-1; D gene uncertain. The V end lost 0 bases, the J end lost 5 bases, and 8 bases lay between the germline ends. The CDR3 loop spans 14 amino acids. Germline values: CDR1 MDHEN, CDR2 SYDVKM.